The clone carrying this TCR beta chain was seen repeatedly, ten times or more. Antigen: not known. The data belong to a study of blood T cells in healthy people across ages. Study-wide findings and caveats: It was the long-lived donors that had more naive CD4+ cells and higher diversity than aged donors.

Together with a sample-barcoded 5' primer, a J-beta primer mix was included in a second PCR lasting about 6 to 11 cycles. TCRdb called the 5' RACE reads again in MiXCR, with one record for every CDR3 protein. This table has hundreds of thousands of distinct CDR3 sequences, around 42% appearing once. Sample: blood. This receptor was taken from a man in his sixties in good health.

The CDR3 nucleotides are TGCAGTGGAGGACAGGGAGACTATGGCTACACCTTC. It encodes CSGGQGDYGYTF. The genes are TRBV29-1 and TRBJ1-2; 8 bases are a match to TRBD1. The CDR3 has 12 residues. Germline CDR1 and CDR2: SQVTM and ANQGSEA.